A selection of T cell receptor beta chains follows, all from one sample in a study of CDR3 diversity in severe acne. TCRdb re-called the PCR reads through MiXCR, storing one row per CDR3 protein. This table has fewer than 90,000 distinct CDR3 sequences, 49% appearing once. The specimen was blood. All receptors come from a male donor with severe acne vulgaris. CDR3s include the opening cysteine and the closing phenylalanine or tryptophan. A D gene is named only where the DNA matches it firmly. Clone sizes are given selectively: once, few, many, or a class where the clone is expanded.

cdr3_length	clone_size	j_call	d_call	v_call	cdr3_aa	cdr3_nt
17	many	TRBJ2-7	TRBD2	TRBV18	CASSLNGLAGGSYEQYF	TGTGCCAGCTCACTCAACGGGCTAGCGGGGGGCTCCTACGAGCAGTACTTC
15	medium-sized	TRBJ2-3	NA	TRBV6-5	CASSTWASGTDTQYF	TGTGCCAGCAGTACGTGGGCTAGCGGCACAGATACGCAGTATTTT
15	few	TRBJ2-2	NA	TRBV6-5	CASSTRRGNTGELFF	TGTGCCAGCAGCACCCGCCGCGGGAACACCGGGGAGCTGTTTTTT
14	many	TRBJ1-2	NA	TRBV2	CASSVQGGDYGYTF	TGTGCCAGCAGTGTGCAGGGCGGGGACTATGGCTACACCTTC
13	NA	TRBJ2-5	NA	TRBV24-1	CATSDLSRETQYF	TGTGCCACCAGTGATCTATCGAGGGAGACCCAGTACTTC
18	NA	TRBJ2-5	TRBD2	TRBV20-1	CSALGSEGSGRATETQYF	TGCAGTGCCCTGGGTTCTGAGGGTAGCGGGAGGGCCACTGAGACCCAGTACTTC
15	many	TRBJ2-1	TRBD2	TRBV24-1	CATSAVAGAINEQFF	TGTGCCACCAGTGCCGTAGCGGGGGCAATTAATGAGCAGTTCTTC
15	NA	TRBJ2-1	TRBD2	TRBV6-5	CASSYKYAGDNEQFF	TGTGCCAGCAGTTACAAGTACGCGGGGGACAATGAGCAGTTCTTC
18	once	TRBJ2-7	TRBD1	TRBV5-1	CASSLGDRGALSGYEQYF	TGCGCCAGCAGCTTGGGGGACAGGGGAGCTCTAAGCGGCTACGAGCAGTACTTC
18	NA	TRBJ2-3	TRBD2	TRBV13	CASSLGLAGGMGTDTQYF	TGTGCCAGCAGCCTCGGGCTAGCGGGAGGGATGGGCACAGATACGCAGTATTTT
16	once	TRBJ2-1	TRBD1	TRBV15	CATNFGYGTGYNEQFF	TGTGCCACCAACTTCGGGTACGGGACAGGCTACAATGAGCAGTTCTTC
17	NA	TRBJ1-2	TRBD1	TRBV10-3	CASSYSVTGAPRYGYTF	TGTGCCAGCAGTTACTCGGTGACAGGGGCCCCTCGCTATGGCTACACCTTC
12	medium-sized	TRBJ1-2	TRBD1	TRBV29-1	CSYRGNGQGYTF	TGCAGCTACAGGGGGAATGGGCAAGGCTACACCTTC
12	many	TRBJ2-1	NA	TRBV25-1	CASSELGNEQFF	TGTGCCAGCAGTGAATTGGGGAATGAGCAGTTCTTC
16	NA	TRBJ2-7	NA	TRBV7-2	CASSQGVFGAGYEQYF	TGTGCCAGCAGTCAAGGTGTTTTCGGGGCGGGATACGAGCAGTACTTC
14	NA	TRBJ2-7	NA	TRBV12-3/TRBV12-4	CASSFGVGGDEQYF	TGTGCCAGCAGTTTCGGGGTCGGCGGGGACGAGCAGTACTTC
11	NA	TRBJ2-7	NA	TRBV29-1	CSAPVGYEQYF	TGCAGCGCCCCGGTCGGGTACGAGCAGTACTTC
14	many	TRBJ1-2	NA	TRBV9	CASSADSRNYGYTF	TGTGCCAGCAGCGCCGACAGCCGTAACTATGGCTACACCTTC
18	NA	TRBJ2-6	TRBD1	TRBV4-1	CASSQPGTGGSGANVLTF	TGCGCCAGCAGCCAACCGGGGACAGGGGGCTCTGGGGCCAACGTCCTGACTTTC
14	many	TRBJ2-7	NA	TRBV27	CASSPRDRLYEQYF	TGTGCCAGCAGTCCGCGGGACAGACTCTACGAGCAGTACTTC
11	many	TRBJ1-3	NA	TRBV28	CASSSGNTIYF	TGTGCCAGCAGTTCAGGAAACACCATATATTTT
18	once	TRBJ2-5	TRBD2	TRBV7-3	CASSWGTSGRNHQETQYF	TGTGCCAGCAGCTGGGGGACTAGCGGGAGGAACCACCAAGAGACCCAGTACTTC
14	NA	TRBJ2-7	TRBD1	TRBV29-1	CSVEARQGAREQYF	TGCAGCGTTGAAGCCCGACAGGGGGCGAGGGAGCAGTACTTC
17	once	TRBJ2-7	TRBD1	TRBV6-6	CASSVGDRETSVYEQYF	TGTGCCAGCAGTGTTGGGGACAGGGAAACATCCGTCTACGAGCAGTACTTC
14	many	TRBJ2-1	NA	TRBV2	CASSVMRTADEQFF	TGTGCCAGCAGTGTTATGAGAACGGCTGATGAGCAGTTCTTC
13	NA	TRBJ2-7	NA	TRBV29-1	CSVGEGTTYEQYF	TGCAGCGTTGGGGAAGGGACGACCTACGAGCAGTACTTC
16	NA	TRBJ1-6	NA	TRBV7-8	CASSSPAKGHNSPLHF	TGTGCCAGCAGCTCCCCCGCGAAGGGCCATAATTCACCCCTCCACTTT
18	NA	TRBJ2-3	NA	TRBV6-1	CASSLDNPLGGYTDTQYF	TGTGCCAGCAGTTTGGACAATCCATTGGGCGGCTACACAGATACGCAGTATTTT
15	NA	TRBJ2-1	TRBD2	TRBV24-1	CATSEMGLALNEQSF	TGTGCCACCAGTGAAATGGGACTAGCACTAAATGAGCAGTCCTTC
17	few	TRBJ1-2	TRBD1	TRBV9	CASSEGMGQDTYYGYTF	TGTGCCAGCAGCGAGGGGATGGGACAGGACACTTACTATGGCTACACCTTC
12	NA	TRBJ2-2	NA	TRBV5-4	CASSPVAGELFF	TGTGCCAGCAGCCCGGTTGCCGGGGAGCTGTTTTTT
15	many	TRBJ2-6	NA	TRBV1	CSRPGGPSGANVLTF	TGCTCTAGACCAGGTGGTCCCTCTGGGGCCAACGTCCTGACTTTC
12	many	TRBJ2-3	NA	TRBV11-2	CASSLGIVSQYF	TGTGCCAGCAGCTTAGGTATCGTCTCACAGTATTTT
16	NA	TRBJ2-1	TRBD2	TRBV20-1	CSPETSGRGVYNEQFF	TGCAGTCCGGAGACTAGCGGGAGGGGGGTTTACAATGAGCAGTTCTTC
12	NA	TRBJ2-7	NA	TRBV15	CATSLRGDEQYF	TGTGCCACCAGCCTCAGAGGGGACGAGCAGTACTTC
14	many	TRBJ2-1	TRBD2	TRBV20-1	CSARLLAGGYEQFF	TGCAGTGCTAGATTACTAGCGGGAGGGTACGAGCAGTTCTTC
15	NA	TRBJ2-5	TRBD1	TRBV29-1	CSVGLTGGAGETQYF	TGCAGCGTTGGTCTGACAGGGGGCGCGGGAGAGACCCAGTACTTC
13	many	TRBJ2-5	TRBD2	TRBV12-3/TRBV12-4	CATKRTSQETQYF	TGTGCCACCAAAAGGACTAGCCAAGAGACCCAGTACTTC
14	many	TRBJ2-7	NA	TRBV7-8	CASSLGRASYEQYF	TGTGCCAGCAGCTTAGGAAGGGCCTCCTACGAGCAGTACTTC
13	NA	TRBJ1-3	NA	TRBV29-1	CSAVAVSGNTTYF	TGCAGCGCCGTGGCCGTCTCTGGAAACACCACATATTTT
16	many	TRBJ1-2	NA	TRBV10-3	CAISESTGGKNYGYTF	TGTGCCATCAGTGAGTCGACTGGGGGGAAGAACTATGGCTACACCTTC
16	NA	TRBJ2-2	TRBD1	TRBV10-3	CASSSYRDSRGGELFF	TGTGCCAGCAGTTCCTACCGGGACAGTCGGGGCGGGGAGCTGTTTTTT
13	many	TRBJ2-2	TRBD2	TRBV7-9	CASSVQLAGELFF	TGTGCCAGCAGCGTACAACTAGCGGGGGAGCTGTTTTTT
17	NA	TRBJ2-3	NA	TRBV28	CASSLRVQPLSTDTQYF	TGTGCCAGCAGTTTACGGGTGCAACCCTTAAGCACAGATACGCAGTATTTT
12	few	TRBJ1-4	NA	TRBV29-1	CSALQKDEKLFF	TGCAGCGCCCTCCAGAAGGATGAAAAACTGTTTTTT
15	many	TRBJ2-3	NA	TRBV6-4	CASSDSSRQSDTQYF	TGTGCCAGCAGTGACTCGAGTAGGCAATCAGATACGCAGTATTTT
16	NA	TRBJ1-1	NA	TRBV7-2	CASSQEMGRVNTEAFF	TGTGCCAGCAGCCAAGAAATGGGCAGGGTGAACACTGAAGCTTTCTTT
13	many	TRBJ2-3	TRBD2	TRBV12-3/TRBV12-4	CASSSTSGDTQYF	TGTGCCAGCAGTTCGACTAGCGGAGATACGCAGTATTTT
18	few	TRBJ2-2	TRBD2	TRBV6-5	CASRPAGTSLFYPGELFF	TGTGCCAGCAGACCGGCCGGGACTAGTCTTTTTTATCCCGGGGAGCTGTTTTTT
15	NA	TRBJ2-2	NA	TRBV3-1	CASSQKVSIVGELFF	TGTGCCAGCAGCCAGAAGGTCAGCATTGTAGGGGAGCTGTTTTTT
16	NA	TRBJ2-2	NA	TRBV24-1	CATSDVDSGDTGGLFF	TGTGCCACCAGTGACGTGGACAGCGGGGACACCGGGGGGCTGTTTTTT
13	NA	TRBJ2-7	NA	TRBV20-1	CSARTTTSYEQYF	TGCAGTGCTAGGACGACTACCTCCTACGAGCAGTACTTC
13	NA	TRBJ2-7	NA	TRBV11-2	CATLGTGTYEQYF	TGTGCCACCCTAGGGACTGGAACCTACGAGCAGTACTTC
14	many	TRBJ2-3	TRBD2	TRBV2	CASRVGLAGVGQYF	TGTGCCAGCAGGGTAGGACTAGCGGGCGTAGGGCAGTATTTT
14	NA	TRBJ1-1	NA	TRBV10-3	CAISETVRVTEAFF	TGTGCCATCAGTGAGACAGTTCGAGTCACTGAAGCTTTCTTT
15	NA	TRBJ2-7	TRBD2	TRBV12-3/TRBV12-4	CASGGSGRGAYEQYF	TGTGCCAGCGGGGGGAGCGGGAGAGGCGCCTACGAGCAGTACTTC
14	NA	TRBJ2-7	TRBD2	TRBV7-2	CASSFSSGGNGQYF	TGTGCCAGCAGCTTCTCTAGCGGGGGCAACGGGCAGTACTTC
14	NA	TRBJ2-7	NA	TRBV29-1	CSVVDGRRGYEQYF	TGCAGCGTCGTGGACGGCCGGAGGGGCTACGAGCAGTACTTC
14	few	TRBJ1-5	NA	TRBV12-3/TRBV12-4	CASSYGQFNQPQHF	TGTGCCAGCAGTTACGGACAGTTCAATCAGCCCCAGCATTTT